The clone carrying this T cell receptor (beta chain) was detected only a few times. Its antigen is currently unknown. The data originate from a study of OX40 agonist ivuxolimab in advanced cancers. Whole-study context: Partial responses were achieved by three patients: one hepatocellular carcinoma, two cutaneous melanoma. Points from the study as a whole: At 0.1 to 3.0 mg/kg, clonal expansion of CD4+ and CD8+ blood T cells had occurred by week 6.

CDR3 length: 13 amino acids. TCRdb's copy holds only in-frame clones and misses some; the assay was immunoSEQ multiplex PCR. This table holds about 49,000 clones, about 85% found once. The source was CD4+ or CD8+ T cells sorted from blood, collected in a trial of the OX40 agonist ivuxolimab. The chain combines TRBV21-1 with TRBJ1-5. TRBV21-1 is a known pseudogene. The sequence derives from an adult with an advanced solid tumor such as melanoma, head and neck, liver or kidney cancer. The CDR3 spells CASKPERNQPQHF. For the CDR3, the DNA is TGTGCCAGCAAGCCCGAACGAAATCAGCCCCAGCATTTT.